This is a list of T cell receptor beta chains from one sample in a study of blood T cell repertoires in COVID-19. The table came from immunoSEQ multiplex PCR; TCRdb's copy has only in-frame clones and leaves some out. The sample has 200,000 to 250,000 clones, over 80% seen once. The sample taken for sequencing was peripheral blood. These receptors were collected from a woman in her twenties or thirties with COVID-19, enrolled during active disease. Both conserved end residues are part of each CDR3. The D gene is left open where the match is weak. Only some rows state a clone size, as once, few, many or a class for expanded clones.

d_call	clone_size	j_call	v_call	cdr3_length	cdr3_nt	cdr3_aa
TRBD2	NA	TRBJ2-7	TRBV7-9	15	TGTGCCAGCAGCCCTTTGACTAGCAACTCCTACGAGCAGTACTTC	CASSPLTSNSYEQYF
TRBD2	NA	TRBJ2-7	TRBV6-1	14	TGTGCCAGCAGTGACCTGGCGGGGGGCTACGAGCAGTACTTC	CASSDLAGGYEQYF
NA	NA	TRBJ1-2	TRBV20-1	11	TGCAGTGCTAGAGATCTTACAAGCTACACCTTC	CSARDLTSYTF
NA	NA	TRBJ2-3	TRBV7-2	15	TGTGCCAGCAGCTTACAAGGGGGAGGCACAGATACGCAGTATTTT	CASSLQGGGTDTQYF
NA	once	TRBJ1-2	TRBV5-5	15	TGTGCCAGCAGCCCAGACCAAGGGTCCGGGAGCGGCTACACCTTC	CASSPDQGSGSGYTF
TRBD1	few	TRBJ1-6	TRBV7-2	15	TGTGCCAGCAGCTGGACAGGGGTTGAGAATTCACCCCTCCACTTT	CASSWTGVENSPLHF
NA	NA	TRBJ1-2	TRBV7-2	13	TGTGCCAGCAGCTTAGTCACTTCCTATGGCTACACCTTC	CASSLVTSYGYTF
NA	NA	TRBJ2-2	TRBV6-5	13	TGTGCCAGCAGTTACTCTTTAACCGGGGAGCTGTTTTTT	CASSYSLTGELFF
TRBD1	NA	TRBJ1-6	TRBV7-2	16	TGTGCCAGCAGCCAAGACAGGGGGCGGAGGAATTCGCCCCTCCACTTT	CASSQDRGRRNSPLHF
TRBD1	NA	TRBJ2-2	TRBV19	17	TGTGCCAGTAGCCCCCTCGGGACAGGGGAGGACACCGGGGAGCTGTTTTTT	CASSPLGTGEDTGELFF
TRBD2	NA	TRBJ2-3	TRBV7-2	18	TGTGCCAGCAGCCCCAGACCGACTAGCGGGGGGGCCATAGATACGCAGTATTTT	CASSPRPTSGGAIDTQYF
NA	NA	TRBJ1-1	TRBV7-9	14	TGTGCCAGCAGCTTAGGACAGGTCGACACTGAAGCTTTCTTT	CASSLGQVDTEAFF
TRBD2	NA	TRBJ2-2	TRBV4-2	16	TGTGCCAGCAGCCAAGATCCTAGCGGATCCACCGGGGAGCTGTTTTTT	CASSQDPSGSTGELFF
TRBD1	NA	TRBJ2-5	TRBV19	15	TGTGCCAGTAGTAGTGACAGGGGGGTACAAGAGACCCAGTACTTC	CASSSDRGVQETQYF
NA	NA	TRBJ2-5	TRBV2	10	TGTGCCATAAGAACTGAGACCCAGTACTTC	CAIRTETQYF
NA	NA	TRBJ2-3	TRBV5-6	15	TGTGCCAGCAGCTTGGTAGTCACCTCCTCAGATACGCAGTATTTT	CASSLVVTSSDTQYF
TRBD1	NA	TRBJ2-5	TRBV5-6	13	TGTGCCAGCAGCAGGGACAGACAAGAGACCCAGTACTTC	CASSRDRQETQYF
NA	NA	TRBJ1-4	TRBV6-5	13	TGTGCCAGCAGTCCCTTGGGGGGGGAAAAACTGTTTTTT	CASSPLGGEKLFF
TRBD1	NA	TRBJ2-3	TRBV27	16	TGTGCCAGCAGTTTATCGACAGGGGGCAGGGCAGATACGCAGTATTTT	CASSLSTGGRADTQYF
TRBD2	NA	TRBJ2-1	TRBV9	15	TGTGCCAGCAGCCTTACGCTCGGGGGGTTCAATGAGCAGTTCTTC	CASSLTLGGFNEQFF